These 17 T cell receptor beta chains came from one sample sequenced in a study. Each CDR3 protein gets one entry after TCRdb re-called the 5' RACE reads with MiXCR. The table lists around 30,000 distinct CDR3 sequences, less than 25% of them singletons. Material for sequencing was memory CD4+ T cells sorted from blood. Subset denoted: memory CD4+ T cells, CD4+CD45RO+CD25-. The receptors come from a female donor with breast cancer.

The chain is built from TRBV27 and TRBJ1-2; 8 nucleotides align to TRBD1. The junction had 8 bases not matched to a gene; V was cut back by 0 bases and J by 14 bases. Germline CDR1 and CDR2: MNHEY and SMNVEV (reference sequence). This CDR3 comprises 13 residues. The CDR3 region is CASSLSVPGGETF. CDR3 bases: TGTGCCAGCAGTTTATCGGTCCCAGGGGGCGAGACCTTC.

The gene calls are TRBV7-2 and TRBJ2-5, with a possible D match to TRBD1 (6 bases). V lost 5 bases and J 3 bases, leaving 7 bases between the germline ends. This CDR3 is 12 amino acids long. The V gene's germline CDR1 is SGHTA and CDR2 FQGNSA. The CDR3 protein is CASSRTEETQYF. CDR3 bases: TGTGCCAGCAGCAGGACAGAAGAGACCCAGTACTTC.

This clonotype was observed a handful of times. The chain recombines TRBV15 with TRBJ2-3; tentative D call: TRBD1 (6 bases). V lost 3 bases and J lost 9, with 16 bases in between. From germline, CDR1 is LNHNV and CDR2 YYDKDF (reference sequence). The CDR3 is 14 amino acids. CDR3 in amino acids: CATSSSLATGTQYF. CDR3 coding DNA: TGTGCCACCAGCAGCTCCCTCGCGACAGGAACGCAGTATTTT.

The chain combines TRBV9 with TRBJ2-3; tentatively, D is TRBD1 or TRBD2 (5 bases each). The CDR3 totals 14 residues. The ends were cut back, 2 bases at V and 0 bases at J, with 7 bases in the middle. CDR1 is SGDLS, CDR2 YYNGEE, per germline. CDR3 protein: CASSVWGSTDTQYF. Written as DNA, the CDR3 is TGTGCCAGCAGCGTTTGGGGGAGCACAGATACGCAGTATTTT. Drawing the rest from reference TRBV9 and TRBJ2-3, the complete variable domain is DSGVTQTPKHLITATGQRVTLRCSPRSGDLSVYWYQQSLDQGLQFLIQYYNGEERAKGNILERFSAQQFPDLHSELNLSSLELGDSALYFCASSVWGSTDTQYFGPGTRLTVL.

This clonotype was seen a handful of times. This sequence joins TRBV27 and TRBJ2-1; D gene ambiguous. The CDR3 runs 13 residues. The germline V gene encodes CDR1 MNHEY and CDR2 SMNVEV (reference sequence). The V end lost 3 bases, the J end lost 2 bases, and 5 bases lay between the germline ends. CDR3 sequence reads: CASSFGTYNEQFF. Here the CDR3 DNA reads TGTGCCAGCAGTTTTGGCACCTACAATGAGCAGTTCTTC.

Written as DNA, the CDR3 is TGTGCCAGCAACGGGGATAAGGAAAAACTGTTTTTT. This codes for CASNGDKEKLFF. The chain links TRBV7-9 to TRBJ1-4, with D unclear. Trimming took off 7 bases at V and 8 bases at J, with 11 bases between the two ends. In germline, CDR1 is SEHNR, CDR2 FQNEAQ (reference sequence). This CDR3 contains 12 residues.

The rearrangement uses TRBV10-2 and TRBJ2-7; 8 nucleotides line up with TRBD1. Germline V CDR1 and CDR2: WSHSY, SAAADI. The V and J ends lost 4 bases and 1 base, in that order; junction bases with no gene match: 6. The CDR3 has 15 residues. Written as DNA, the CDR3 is TGCGCCAGCAGTGCCCGGGACAGGAAATCCTACGAGCAGTACTTC. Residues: CASSARDRKSYEQYF.

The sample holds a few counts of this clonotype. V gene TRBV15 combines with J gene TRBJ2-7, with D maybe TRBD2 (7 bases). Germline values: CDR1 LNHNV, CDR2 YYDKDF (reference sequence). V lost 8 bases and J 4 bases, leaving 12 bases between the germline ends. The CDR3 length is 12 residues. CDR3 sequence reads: CATGGAGYEQYF. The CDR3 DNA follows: TGTGCCACCGGGGGGGCTGGATACGAGCAGTACTTC. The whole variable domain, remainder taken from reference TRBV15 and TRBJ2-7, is DAMVIQNPRYQVTQFGKPVTLSCSQTLNHNVMYWYQQKSSQAPKLLFHYYDKDFNNEADTPDNFQSRRPNTSFCFLDIRSPGLGDTAMYLCATGGAGYEQYFGPGTRLTVT.

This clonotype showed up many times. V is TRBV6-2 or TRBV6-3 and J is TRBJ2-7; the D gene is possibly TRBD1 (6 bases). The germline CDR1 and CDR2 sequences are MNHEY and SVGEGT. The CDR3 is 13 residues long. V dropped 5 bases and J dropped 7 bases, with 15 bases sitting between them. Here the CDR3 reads CASSHRQAPEQYF. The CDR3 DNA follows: TGTGCCAGCAGTCACAGACAGGCGCCGGAGCAGTACTTC.

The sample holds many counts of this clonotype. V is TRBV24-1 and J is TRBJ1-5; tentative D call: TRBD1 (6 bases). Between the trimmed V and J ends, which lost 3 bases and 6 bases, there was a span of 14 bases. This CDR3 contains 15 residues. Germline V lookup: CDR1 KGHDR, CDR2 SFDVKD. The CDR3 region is CATSDRRDISQPQHF. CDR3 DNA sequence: TGTGCCACCAGTGATCGCCGGGACATAAGTCAGCCCCAGCATTTT.

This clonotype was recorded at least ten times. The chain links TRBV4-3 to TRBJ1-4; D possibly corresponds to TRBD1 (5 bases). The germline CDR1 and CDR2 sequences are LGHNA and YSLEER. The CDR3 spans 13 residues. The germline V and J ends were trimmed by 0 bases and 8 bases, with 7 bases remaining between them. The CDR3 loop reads CASSQDGGEKLFF. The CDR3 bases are TGCGCCAGCAGCCAAGACGGGGGAGAAAAACTGTTTTTT.

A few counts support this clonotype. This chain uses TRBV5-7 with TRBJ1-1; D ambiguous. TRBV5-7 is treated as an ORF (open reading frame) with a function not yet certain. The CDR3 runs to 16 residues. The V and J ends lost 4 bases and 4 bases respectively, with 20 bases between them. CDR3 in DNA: TGTGCCAGCAGCCCGTCGAGCGGTGGCGCAGGCACTGAAGCTTTCTTT. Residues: CASSPSSGGAGTEAFF.

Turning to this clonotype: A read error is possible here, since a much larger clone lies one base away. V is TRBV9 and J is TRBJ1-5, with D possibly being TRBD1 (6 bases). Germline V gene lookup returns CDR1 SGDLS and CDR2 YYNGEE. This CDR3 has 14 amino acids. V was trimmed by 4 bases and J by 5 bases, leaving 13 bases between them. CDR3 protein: CASSLGAGDQPQHF. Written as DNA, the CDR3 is TGTGCCAGCAGCCTTGGGGCAGGGGATCAGCCCCAGCATTTT. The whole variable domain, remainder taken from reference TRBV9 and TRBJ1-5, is DSGVTQTPKHLITATGQRVTLRCSPRSGDLSVYWYQQSLDQGLQFLIQYYNGEERAKGNILERFSAQQFPDLHSELNLSSLELGDSALYFCASSLGAGDQPQHFGDGTRLSIL.

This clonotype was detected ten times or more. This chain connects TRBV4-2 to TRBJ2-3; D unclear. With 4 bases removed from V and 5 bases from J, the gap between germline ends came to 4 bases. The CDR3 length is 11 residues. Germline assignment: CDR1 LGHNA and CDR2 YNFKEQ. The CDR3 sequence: CASSPGDTQYF. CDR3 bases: TGTGCCAGCAGCCCTGGAGATACGCAGTATTTT.

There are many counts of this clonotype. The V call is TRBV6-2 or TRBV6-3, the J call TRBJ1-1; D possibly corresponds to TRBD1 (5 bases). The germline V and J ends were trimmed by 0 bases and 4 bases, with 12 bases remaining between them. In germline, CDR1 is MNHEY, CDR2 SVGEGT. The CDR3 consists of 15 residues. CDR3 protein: CASSYSGGRGTEAFF. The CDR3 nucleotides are TGTGCCAGCAGTTACTCCGGGGGACGGGGCACTGAAGCTTTCTTT.

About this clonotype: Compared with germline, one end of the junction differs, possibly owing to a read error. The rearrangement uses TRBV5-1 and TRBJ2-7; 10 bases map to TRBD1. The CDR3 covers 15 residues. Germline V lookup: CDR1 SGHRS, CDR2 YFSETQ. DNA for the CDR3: TGCGCCGGCAGCACCCCGGGACAGGGGTCCTACGAGCAGTACTTC. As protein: CAGSTPGQGSYEQYF.

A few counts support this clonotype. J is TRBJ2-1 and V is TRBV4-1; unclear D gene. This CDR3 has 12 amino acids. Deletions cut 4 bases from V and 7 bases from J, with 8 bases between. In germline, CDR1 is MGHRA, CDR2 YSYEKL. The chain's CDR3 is CASSLLGNEQFF. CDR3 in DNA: TGCGCCAGCAGCCTATTAGGGAATGAGCAGTTCTTC.